Listed below are T cell receptor beta chains from one sample, sequenced in a study of vaccination and CD4 T cells after COVID-19. Antigens for these TCRs are unknown. TCRdb re-analysed the PCR reads in MiXCR, keeping a single row per CDR3 protein. In the table there are approximately 8,500 distinct CDR3 sequences, approximately 60% of which are singletons. The sequenced sample was CD4+ T cells from blood, cultured in vitro. The receptors derive from a human donor who had recovered from COVID-19. The CDR3 runs from the conserved cysteine through the conserved F or W.

cdr3_length v_call cdr3_aa
15 TRBV2 CASSVGQSSNQPQHF
14 TRBV7-6 CASSWAGGPYEQYF
15 TRBV4-2 CASSQAGQAVYGYTF
12 TRBV10-3 CAISVDNYGYTF
12 TRBV6-2/TRBV6-3 CASRQGSYEQYF
15 TRBV6-1 CASSPGLAVTDTQYF
13 TRBV20-1 CSASSGSGNIQYF
15 TRBV27 CASSLLAGGTYEQYF
17 TRBV6-2/TRBV6-3 CASSSPGGSSPPDTQYF
15 TRBV20-1 CSARDSSHVQETQYF
15 TRBV10-3 CAISGAGGSTDTQYF
16 TRBV29-1 CSVETDVGSGANVLTF
15 TRBV10-3 CAISEQAPPNYEQYF
13 TRBV6-1 CASRENSNQPQHF
14 TRBV20-1 CSARSMELKETQYF
12 TRBV20-1 CSALTGPGGQYF
17 TRBV6-4 CASSEPQGKFGNQPQHF
16 TRBV11-3 CASSLDMSSGYNEQFF
15 TRBV7-9 CASRPWGGGTDTQYF
16 TRBV6-1 CASSTIRGRKQETQYF
13 TRBV30 CARNVGGPTWNTF
14 TRBV10-3 CAIKSDSSSYGYTF
14 TRBV2 CASSQSGGADTQYF
15 TRBV2 CASSEWQASVSEQYF
15 TRBV9 CASSPGVGQAGGYTF
14 TRBV20-1 CSASLLAGVGEQYF
15 TRBV20-1 CSAPGLAGNTDTQYF
15 TRBV6-1 CASKTRVGDDYGYTF
16 TRBV4-2 CASSQNGQSGYTEAFF
14 TRBV7-9 CASSLVGGWDTQYF
17 TRBV6-5 CASSYDKYRVGNTEAFF
15 TRBV24-1 CATRPTSTNTDTQYF
15 TRBV28 CASSFGGGNNSPLHF
16 TRBV11-2 CASSLGFSGIGETQYF
17 TRBV15 CATSRFPAGEPKETQYF
13 TRBV20-1 CSANRGRADTQYF
15 TRBV20-1 CSARPGLAGTDTQYF
15 TRBV2 CASSGDRAGANVLTF
14 TRBV7-3 CASSLRGGGSPLHF
14 TRBV20-1 CSAREGTDRGTQYF
15 TRBV6-1 CASSGGTVGSYEQYF
14 TRBV20-1 CSAREGQGYYEQYF
14 TRBV7-2 CASSLDRTRETQYF
14 TRBV7-2 CASSFSWNTGELFF
14 TRBV6-2/TRBV6-3 CASSQGPYQETQYF
14 TRBV6-1 CASSISVLNTEAFF
19 TRBV14 CASSRARLAGGPKAYEQYF
14 TRBV11-3 CASSYEALNTEAFF
19 TRBV20-1 CSARDPTSIFLAGADTQYF
16 TRBV25-1 CASSEFGGSNTGELFF
15 TRBV27 CASSFVGQGNSPLHF
17 TRBV6-5 CASSYGPAGTTNSPLHF
14 TRBV20-1 CSAAASGSDDTQYF
13 TRBV20-1 CSARDYPSYEQYF